The rows below give T cell receptor beta chains drawn from one sample of a study of identical twins. TCRdb redid the calling of the 5' RACE reads with MiXCR, one entry per CDR3 protein. The sample contains 520,000 or so distinct CDR3 sequences, around 20% of which appear only once. The data were also submitted as part of a second study, on T cells expressing NK-cell markers.

Material: CD4+ T cells sorted from blood. The receptors shown here come from a young woman in good health. Both conserved end residues are part of each CDR3. The D gene is left open where the match is weak. Size is omitted from some rows. Given values are once, few, many or a class for expanded clones.

TRBV20-1	NA	few	TRBJ1-2	CSALLTGHNYGYTF	TGCAGTGCTCTTCTGACAGGCCATAACTATGGCTACACCTTC
TRBV20-1	NA	few	TRBJ2-5	CSAATFQETQYF	TGCAGTGCCGCGACGTTCCAAGAGACCCAGTACTTC
TRBV5-1	NA	NA	TRBJ2-3	CASSSSPRAEDYF	TGCGCCAGCAGCTCGTCCCCCCGGGCGGAAGACTATTTT
TRBV20-1	NA	few	TRBJ2-1	CSARDRAAYNEQFF	TGCAGTGCTAGAGACAGGGCCGCCTACAATGAGCAGTTCTTC
TRBV6-1	NA	few	TRBJ1-2	CASRESSRSYGYTF	TGTGCCAGCAGGGAGTCCTCGCGTAGTTATGGCTACACCTTC
TRBV12-3/TRBV12-4	NA	few	TRBJ2-5	CASSPTPGVAEETQYF	TGTGCCAGCAGCCCAACCCCCGGGGTAGCGGAGGAGACCCAGTACTTC
TRBV7-2	NA	NA	TRBJ1-3	CASRGGRNTIYF	TGTGCCAGCCGGGGGGGAAGAAACACCATATATTTT
TRBV15	NA	NA	TRBJ1-4	CATSSRNEKLFF	TGTGCCACCAGCAGCCGAAATGAAAAACTGTTTTTT
TRBV6-1	TRBD2	NA	TRBJ2-5	CASSDSVAGVQETQYF	TGTGCCAGCAGTGATTCGGTAGCGGGGGTCCAAGAGACCCAGTACTTC
TRBV9	NA	NA	TRBJ1-4	CASSVRANEKLFF	TGTGCCAGCAGCGTAAGGGCTAATGAAAAACTGTTTTTT
TRBV6-5	TRBD2	few	TRBJ2-1	CASSYSYLAGYNEQFF	TGTGCCAGCAGTTACTCGTACCTAGCGGGGTACAATGAGCAGTTCTTC
TRBV6-2/TRBV6-3	TRBD1	NA	TRBJ2-1	CASSKPGTGGAGRQFF	TGTGCCAGCAGCAAACCCGGGACAGGGGGCGCAGGCAGACAGTTCTTC
TRBV7-2	NA	few	TRBJ2-5	CASSGQREQYF	TGTGCCAGCAGCGGCCAACGTGAACAGTACTTC
TRBV7-2	NA	NA	TRBJ2-3	CASSFITNTYTQYF	TGTGCCAGCAGCTTCATTACGAACACATATACGCAGTATTTT
TRBV4-3	NA	few	TRBJ2-3	CASSQERTRTDTQYF	TGCGCCAGCAGCCAAGAGAGAACCCGGACAGATACGCAGTATTTT
TRBV5-4	TRBD2	NA	TRBJ2-1	CASTSPSGGVYNEQFF	TGTGCCAGCACCTCCCCCAGCGGGGGGGTTTACAATGAGCAGTTCTTC
TRBV12-3/TRBV12-4	NA	many	TRBJ2-3	CASRTIGTDTQYF	TGTGCCAGCAGGACCATAGGGACAGATACGCAGTATTTT
TRBV29-1	NA	NA	TRBJ2-7	CSVERDGTYEQYF	TGCAGCGTTGAACGGGACGGTACCTACGAGCAGTACTTC
TRBV29-1	NA	NA	TRBJ1-2	CSAWSTGGYTF	TGCAGCGCCTGGAGCACGGGGGGCTACACCTTC